Listed below are T cell receptor beta chains from one sample, sequenced in a study of shared clonotypes between healthy human individuals. The repertoire was sequenced with immunoSEQ multiplex PCR; TCRdb's copy has only in-frame clones and lacks some. This table has 2 million to 2.5 million clones, roughly 90% appearing once. Input material: naive CD4+ T cells from PBMCs. The receptors here all came from a man between 18 and 29 years old in good health. Some clones in this sample may be carry-over from other donors' samples. Each CDR3 is given with its conserved first and last residue. The order of the fields is CDR3 DNA, CDR3 protein, J gene, V gene, clone size, D gene. D genes are given only for firm matches. For some rows the clone size is stated as once, few or many, or as a class when expanded; others skip it.

TGTGCCAGCAGTCCCTACGGTACAGGGGCCTATCAGCCCCAGCATTTT,CASSPYGTGAYQPQHF,TRBJ1-5,TRBV28,NA,TRBD1
TGCGCCAGCAGCCCTGTCGGGGGGGCAGGAGATACGCAGTATTTT,CASSPVGGAGDTQYF,TRBJ2-3,TRBV5-1,once,TRBD2
TGTGCCAGCAGTGATGTGTCCGGGGAGACCCAGTACTTC,CASSDVSGETQYF,TRBJ2-5,TRBV2,NA,NA
TGTGCCAGCAGCTTAATCGGCCCAGAAGACTATGGCTACACCTTC,CASSLIGPEDYGYTF,TRBJ1-2,TRBV7-3,NA,NA
TGTGCCAGCAGTTTATCGGTCGGAACCCCCTACGAGCAGTACTTC,CASSLSVGTPYEQYF,TRBJ2-7,TRBV27,NA,NA
TGTGCCAGTAGTATGTCCGGGGTCTCCTACGAGCAGTACTTC,CASSMSGVSYEQYF,TRBJ2-7,TRBV19,NA,NA
TGTGCCAGCAGCCCCCGTCCAAATCAGCCCCAGCATTTT,CASSPRPNQPQHF,TRBJ1-5,TRBV9,NA,NA
TGTGCCAGCAGTTATAGCGGGAGTTATAATGAGCAGTTCTTC,CASSYSGSYNEQFF,TRBJ2-1,TRBV27,NA,TRBD2
TGTGCCAGCAAAGGGGGATGGACCGGGGAGCTGTTTTTT,CASKGGWTGELFF,TRBJ2-2,TRBV7-9,NA,NA
TGTGCCTGGGAAACAGGCCTCATGAACACTGAAGCTTTCTTT,CAWETGLMNTEAFF,TRBJ1-1,TRBV30,few,NA
TGTGCCAGCGCCGGAGAGGCCTACAATGAGCAGTTCTTC,CASAGEAYNEQFF,TRBJ2-1,TRBV25-1,NA,NA
TGCAGCGTTGACAGGGGGCATAGGAACACTGAAGCTTTCTTT,CSVDRGHRNTEAFF,TRBJ1-1,TRBV29-1,NA,TRBD1
TGTGCCAGCAGGGCGGGGGTAAACACCGGGGAGCTGTTTTTT,CASRAGVNTGELFF,TRBJ2-2,TRBV6-4,NA,TRBD2
TGTGCCAGCAGCCACAAGGGGACCGGGGAGCTGTTTTTT,CASSHKGTGELFF,TRBJ2-2,TRBV7-6,NA,NA
TGTGCTAGTGGTTTTCGAAGGTTCCCGGGACTAGCGGGAGGGGCGAACACCGGGGAGCTGTTTTTT,CASGFRRFPGLAGGANTGELFF,TRBJ2-2,TRBV12-5,NA,TRBD2
TGCGCCAGCAGCTTCCCCACCGGGGAACAAGAGACCCAGTACTTC,CASSFPTGEQETQYF,TRBJ2-5,TRBV5-1,NA,NA
TGTGCCAGCAGTTTAGGGGGGTCCCTAAATACGCAGTATTTT,CASSLGGSLNTQYF,TRBJ2-3,TRBV28,NA,NA
TGTGCCAGCAGCCCAAAACTAGGACAGAACACTGAAGCTTTCTTT,CASSPKLGQNTEAFF,TRBJ1-1,TRBV7-8,NA,NA
TGTGCCAGCAGCCTTCTAGCGGGAGGCACCTACGAGCAGTACTTC,CASSLLAGGTYEQYF,TRBJ2-7,TRBV7-2,NA,TRBD2
TGCGCCAGCAGCATTGTGGGACAGGGGGCCGGGGAGCTGTTTTTT,CASSIVGQGAGELFF,TRBJ2-2,TRBV5-1,once,TRBD1
TGTGCCAGCAGCACTGGACAGGGGACTGAAGCTTTCTTT,CASSTGQGTEAFF,TRBJ1-1,TRBV7-3,NA,TRBD1